This TCR beta chain was identified in a study of blood T cell repertoires in COVID-19 (TCRdb year 2020). About the investigation overall: Collaborator samples came from the United States, Italy and Spain and covered acute and convalescent phases of COVID-19. The material from the prospective study consisted of cDNA or gDNA derived from T cells, B-cell-depleted T cells, or PBMCs. Deeply sampled blood TCRbeta repertoires from subjects exposed to, actively infected with, or recovered from COVID-19 were included in the dataset. The repertoires were released in a freely available public database meant as a resource for research on the immune response to SARS-CoV-2. Samples came from the ongoing ImmuneRACE study (first 160 participants) plus 1,254 subjects from 6 global collaborators. A de-identified subject ID, COVID-19 status, age in years and sex were almost always included in the sample metadata. Where available, HLA class I and class II types were taken from metadata supplied by the sample provider and were not determined by assay-based typing. What the authors observed across the whole study: Clinical and demographic metadata were provided uncurated, with the amount varying by source and participant.

Remarks on this clone: Its specific antigen is unknown. Per-base quality was not reported, and no clone a single base away is much larger than it.

The collaborating institutions used their own protocols to collect whole blood in K2EDTA tubes. Collaborator samples were shipped for TCRbeta analysis as frozen whole blood, isolated PBMCs, or DNA extracted from either sample type. CDR1 and CDR2, per the germline V gene, are LGHNA and YNFKEQ. The V and J ends are trimmed by 1 base and 5 bases, leaving 14 bases between them. The CDR3 has 15 amino acids, counting the end cysteine and phenylalanine. Left in the record is the CDR3 DNA by itself, 45 bases read in frame from the first base. The immunoSEQ Assay, a bias-controlled multiplex PCR, was used to amplify TCRbeta CDR3 regions from genomic DNA. In the original analysis: Within the assay, amplification of reference gene primers was used to estimate how many nucleated cells each sample contained. Sequence reads were collapsed and filtered to measure the absolute abundance of every unique TCRbeta CDR3 rearrangement. For each sample, productive Simpson clonality was calculated as the square root of Simpson's diversity index over productive rearrangements. TCRdb took over this immuneACCESS table, retaining in-frame rearrangements with V and J assigned. Such tables are incomplete; in checked studies, under half of the missing clones stem from an unresolved V gene, and the remainder is unexplained. The V and J calls and clone size were taken over from that table, and D and trimming were inferred from the DNA. The sample table contains some 150,000 clones; only one count was recorded for 80% to 85% of them. The top ten hold roughly 3.9% of the sample.

The sequence joins TRBV4-2 to TRBJ1-2, with no D gene named confidently. The sequenced sample consisted of peripheral blood. This receptor was identified in a woman of 80 years or more with acute or convalescent COVID-19. The CDR3 protein sequence reads: CASSQVGGGGYGYTF. The DNA sequence is as follows: TGTGCCAGCAGCCAAGTAGGCGGAGGAGGTTATGGCTACACCTTC.